This TCR beta chain was obtained from a study of cytomegalovirus exposure and HLA in healthy donors. Study-level findings and limits: When presence/absence was analysed, sequencing depth was taken to be roughly uniform across donors.

Of note for this clone: Its antigen is unknown.

With 60 Vbeta and 13 Jbeta primers, the PCR was carried out. Profiled with immunoSEQ multiplex PCR; TCRdb holds only in-frame clones, not every one. The sample lists approximately 70,000 clones, more than 60% occurring once. Germline V gene data show CDR1 as MGHDK and CDR2 as SYGVNS. The CDR3 length is 15 residues. Trimming removed 4 bases from V and 7 bases from J; junction bases left unmatched: 8. This receptor was obtained from a male donor in good health and CMV-seropositive. The chain employs TRBV25-1 and TRBJ1-4; 8 nucleotides agree with TRBD1. The source material was PBMCs. The CDR3 protein is CASSATGVPPEKLFF. CDR3 bases: TGTGCCAGCAGTGCGACAGGGGTCCCTCCTGAAAAACTGTTTTTT.